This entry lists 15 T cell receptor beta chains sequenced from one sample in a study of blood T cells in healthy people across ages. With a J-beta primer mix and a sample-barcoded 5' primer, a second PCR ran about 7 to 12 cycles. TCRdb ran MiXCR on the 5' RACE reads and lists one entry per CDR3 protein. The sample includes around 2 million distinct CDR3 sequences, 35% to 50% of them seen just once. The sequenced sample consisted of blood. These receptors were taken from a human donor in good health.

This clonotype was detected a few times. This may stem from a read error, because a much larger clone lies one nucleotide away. As DNA, the CDR3 is TGCAACGTGGGACAGGGCGATGGATCACCCCTCCACTTT. It is translated as CNVGQGDGSPLHF. The V call is TRBV29-1, the J call TRBJ1-6, with TRBD1 matching over 9 bases. Germline CDR1 and CDR2: SQVTM and ANQGSEA. CDR3 size: 13 residues.

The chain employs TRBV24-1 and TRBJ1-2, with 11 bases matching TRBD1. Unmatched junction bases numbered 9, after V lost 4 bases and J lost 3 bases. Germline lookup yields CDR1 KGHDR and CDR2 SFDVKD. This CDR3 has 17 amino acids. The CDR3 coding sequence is TGTGCCACCAGTGACCCTCGGACAGGGGGCAGGGACTATGGCTACACCTTC. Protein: CATSDPRTGGRDYGYTF.

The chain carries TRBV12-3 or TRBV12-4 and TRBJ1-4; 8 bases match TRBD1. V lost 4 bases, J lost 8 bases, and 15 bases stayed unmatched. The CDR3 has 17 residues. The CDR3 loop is CASSSLAGGGRGEKLFF. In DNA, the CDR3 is TGTGCCAGCAGTTCCCTCGCAGGGGGCGGTCGAGGAGAAAAACTGTTTTTT.

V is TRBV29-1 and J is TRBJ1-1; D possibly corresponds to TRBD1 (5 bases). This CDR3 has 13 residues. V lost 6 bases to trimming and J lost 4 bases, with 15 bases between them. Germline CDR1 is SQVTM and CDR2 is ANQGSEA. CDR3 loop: CSVNLGGRTEAFF. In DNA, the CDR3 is TGCAGCGTCAACCTCGGGGGACGCACTGAAGCTTTCTTT.

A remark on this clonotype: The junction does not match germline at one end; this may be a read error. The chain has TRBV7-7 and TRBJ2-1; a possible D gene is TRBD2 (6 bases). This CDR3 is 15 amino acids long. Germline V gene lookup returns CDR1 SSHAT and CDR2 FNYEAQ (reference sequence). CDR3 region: CASSLEEETRDERFF. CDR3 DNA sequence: TGTGCCAGCAGCTTAGAAGAGGAAACGCGGGATGAGCGGTTCTTC.

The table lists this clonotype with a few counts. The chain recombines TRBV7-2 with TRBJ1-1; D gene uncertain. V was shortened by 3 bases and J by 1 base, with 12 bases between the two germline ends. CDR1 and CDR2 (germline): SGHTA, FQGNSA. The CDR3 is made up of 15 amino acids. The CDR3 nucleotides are TGTGCCAGCAGCTTCCTAGTCGGGGAGAACACTGAAGCTTTCTTT. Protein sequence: CASSFLVGENTEAFF. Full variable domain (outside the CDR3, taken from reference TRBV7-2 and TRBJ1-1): GAGVSQSPSNKVTEKGKDVELRCDPISGHTALYWYRQSLGQGLEFLIYFQGNSAPDKSGLPSDRFSAERTGGSVSTLTIQRTQQEDSAVYLCASSFLVGENTEAFFGQGTRLTVV.

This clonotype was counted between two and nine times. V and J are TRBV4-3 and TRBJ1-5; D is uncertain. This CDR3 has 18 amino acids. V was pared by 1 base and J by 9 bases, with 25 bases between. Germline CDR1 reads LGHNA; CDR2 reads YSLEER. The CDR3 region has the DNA TGCGCCAGCAGCCAAGTCGGCTTAGACGGCAGACCCCATGGGCCCCAGCATTTT. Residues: CASSQVGLDGRPHGPQHF.

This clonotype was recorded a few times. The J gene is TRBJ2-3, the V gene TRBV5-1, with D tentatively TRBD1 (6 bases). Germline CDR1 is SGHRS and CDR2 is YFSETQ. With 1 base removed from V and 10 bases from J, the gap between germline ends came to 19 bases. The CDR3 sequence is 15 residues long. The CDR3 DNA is TGCGCCAGCAGCTTGAGGGGGACCCTCAGGGCCGCGCAGTATTTT. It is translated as CASSLRGTLRAAQYF.

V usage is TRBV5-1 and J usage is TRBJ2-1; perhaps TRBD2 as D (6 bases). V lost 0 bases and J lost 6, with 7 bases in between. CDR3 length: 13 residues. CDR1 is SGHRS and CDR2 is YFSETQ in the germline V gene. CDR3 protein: CASSLVAANEQFF. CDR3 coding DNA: TGCGCCAGCAGCTTGGTAGCGGCCAATGAGCAGTTCTTC.

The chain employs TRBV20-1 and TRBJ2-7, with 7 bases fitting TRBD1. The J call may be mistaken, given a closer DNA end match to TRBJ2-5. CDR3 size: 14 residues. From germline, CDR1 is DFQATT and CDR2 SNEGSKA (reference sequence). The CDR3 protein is CSARNRQGGETQYF. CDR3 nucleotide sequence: TGCAGTGCTAGAAATCGACAGGGTGGCGAGACCCAGTACTTC.

In nucleotides, the CDR3 is TGTGCCAGCAGCTTAGTGTTCAGGGGAAGATATGAAAAACTGTTTTTT. It translates to CASSLVFRGRYEKLFF. The V call is TRBV7-9, the J call TRBJ1-4; the D gene is possibly TRBD1 (6 bases). CDR1 SEHNR and CDR2 FQNEAQ come from the germline V gene (reference sequence). The CDR3 is made up of 16 amino acids. V was clipped by 1 base and J by 6 bases, with 15 bases between them.

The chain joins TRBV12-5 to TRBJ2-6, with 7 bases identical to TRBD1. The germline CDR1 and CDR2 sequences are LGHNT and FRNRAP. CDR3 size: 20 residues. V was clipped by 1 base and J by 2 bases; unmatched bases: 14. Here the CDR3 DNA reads TGTGCTAGTGGTTTGGATCTCGGGACAGCGATTCCCCCTGGGGCCAACGTCCTGACTTTC. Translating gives CASGLDLGTAIPPGANVLTF. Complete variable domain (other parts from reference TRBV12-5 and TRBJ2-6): DARVTQTPRHKVTEMGQEVTMRCQPILGHNTVFWYRQTMMQGLELLAYFRNRAPLDDSGMPKDRFSAEMPDATLATLKIQPSEPRDSAVYFCASGLDLGTAIPPGANVLTFGAGSRLTVL.

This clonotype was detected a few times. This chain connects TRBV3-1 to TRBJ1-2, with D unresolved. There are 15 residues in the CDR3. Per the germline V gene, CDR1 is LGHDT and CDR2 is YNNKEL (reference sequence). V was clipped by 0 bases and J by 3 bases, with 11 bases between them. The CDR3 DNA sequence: TGTGCCAGCAGCCAAGAAAGAGGAGGTTACTATGGCTACACCTTC. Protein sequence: CASSQERGGYYGYTF. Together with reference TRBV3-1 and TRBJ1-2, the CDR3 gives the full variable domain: DTAVSQTPKYLVTQMGNDKSIKCEQNLGHDTMYWYKQDSKKFLKIMFSYNNKELIINETVPNRFSPKSPDKAHLNLHINSLELGDSAVYFCASSQERGGYYGYTFGSGTRLTVV.

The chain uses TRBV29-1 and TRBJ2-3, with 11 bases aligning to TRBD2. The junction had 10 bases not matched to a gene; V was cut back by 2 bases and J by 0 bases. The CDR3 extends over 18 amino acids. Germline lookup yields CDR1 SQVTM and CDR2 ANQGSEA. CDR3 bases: TGCAGCGTTGAAAGGATGGTAGCGGGGGGGTCTAGCACAGATACGCAGTATTTT. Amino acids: CSVERMVAGGSSTDTQYF.

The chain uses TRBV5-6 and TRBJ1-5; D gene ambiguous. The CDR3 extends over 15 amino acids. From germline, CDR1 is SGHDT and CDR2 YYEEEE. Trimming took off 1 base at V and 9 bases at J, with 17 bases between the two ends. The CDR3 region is CASSLYAVLSPPQHF. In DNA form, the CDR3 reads TGTGCCAGCAGCTTGTATGCGGTTTTATCCCCGCCCCAGCATTTT.